The 25 T cell receptor beta chains presented below share a single source sample, sequenced in a study of T cells in Graves' hyperthyroidism and ophthalmopathy. The source material, RNA transcripts, was used to amplify TCR beta CDR3 regions. TCR CDR3 underwent first-round RT-PCR with the HTBI primer set. TCRdb re-called the multiplex PCR reads with MiXCR, one entry per CDR3 protein. The repertoire includes about 350,000 distinct CDR3 sequences, about a sixth of them detected once, and around 35% sits in the top ten. The sample taken for sequencing was blood. These receptors were taken from a woman aged 25 to 39 with Graves' hyperthyroidism that later progressed to Graves' ophthalmopathy.

This clonotype appeared many times. The chain links TRBV2 to TRBJ1-4; 7 bases fit TRBD1. Germline CDR1 SNHLY, CDR2 FYNNEI. CDR3 length equals 15 residues. J was trimmed by 3 bases and V by 7 bases; bases with no gene match: 8. CDR3 sequence reads: CASNGEGQPNEKLFF. CDR3 in DNA: TGTGCCAGCAACGGAGAGGGACAGCCTAATGAAAAACTGTTTTTT.

This clonotype was counted between two and nine times. The CDR3 is CASRDSTDTQYF. CDR3 in DNA: TGTGCCAGTCGCGACAGCACAGATACGCAGTATTTT. The chain employs TRBV19 and TRBJ2-3; no definite D call. The CDR3 runs to 12 residues. The germline V gene encodes CDR1 LNHDA and CDR2 SQIVND (reference sequence). Trimming cost V 8 bases and J 0 bases, with 6 bases left between them.

Ten or more counts support this clonotype. The chain uses TRBV28 and TRBJ2-7; the D is unclear. The CDR3 length is 16 residues. Germline CDR1 and CDR2: MDHEN and SYDVKM. V shed 6 bases and J shed 0 bases, with 18 bases lying between them. The CDR3 loop is CASRSLVRAHSYEQYF. CDR3 coding DNA: TGTGCCAGCAGGTCTCTTGTCCGGGCCCACTCCTACGAGCAGTACTTC.

This clonotype was observed at least ten times. The chain has TRBV27 and TRBJ1-2; no firm D call. Trimming pared 8 bases from V and 4 bases from J, leaving 17 bases between. This CDR3 is 14 amino acids long. Germline CDR1 reads MNHEY; CDR2 reads SMNVEV (reference sequence). The CDR3 nucleotides read TGTGCCAGCGCATCACCCCAACGGACCTATGGCTACACCTTC. This translates into CASASPQRTYGYTF.

This clonotype came up many times. The chain has TRBV18 and TRBJ2-2, with a weak D call TRBD2 (5 bases). This CDR3 comprises 17 residues. Deletions cut 3 bases from V and 1 base from J, with 15 bases between. From germline, CDR1 is KGHSH and CDR2 LQKENI. This CDR3 is CASSPNKAGLNTGELFF. CDR3 coding DNA: TGTGCCAGCTCACCGAATAAGGCGGGCCTGAACACCGGGGAGCTGTTTTTT.

This clonotype has a count of ten or more. The rearrangement links TRBV19 to TRBJ2-2; D not certain. This CDR3 spans 14 amino acids. Trimming removed 5 bases from V and 0 bases from J, with 7 bases in between. In germline, CDR1 is LNHDA, CDR2 SQIVND (reference sequence). The CDR3 sequence is CASSWDTNTGELFF. The CDR3 coding sequence is TGTGCCAGTAGTTGGGATACGAACACCGGGGAGCTGTTTTTT.

This clonotype has only a few counts. V usage is TRBV28 and J usage is TRBJ1-2; 8 positions match TRBD1. Trimming took 6 bases from V and 4 from J; bases not matched to a gene: 10. CDR3 size: 15 residues. CDR1 is MDHEN and CDR2 is SYDVKM in the germline V gene. The CDR3 nucleotides read TGTGCCAGCAGGTATAATGCAGGGGGCGCCTATGGCTACACCTTC. Its protein product is CASRYNAGGAYGYTF.

The chain is built from TRBV20-1 and TRBJ1-5; D gene uncertain. Trimming stripped 6 bases from V and 1 base from J, with 13 bases between. CDR1 is DFQATT, CDR2 SNEGSKA, per germline (reference sequence). CDR3 length: 14 amino acids. The CDR3 here is CSALWAGSNQPQHF. The DNA for the CDR3 is TGCAGTGCCTTATGGGCGGGGAGCAATCAGCCCCAGCATTTT.

The table lists this clonotype with a few counts. The chain links TRBV25-1 to TRBJ2-1, with a tentative D call TRBD2 (5 bases). The CDR3 consists of 14 residues. V was cut by 5 bases and J by 8 bases, with 16 bases left in between. The germline V gene has CDR1 MGHDK and CDR2 SYGVNS. CDR3 region: CASSRILAWDEQFF. The CDR3 DNA reads as TGTGCCAGCAGTCGGATCCTAGCTTGGGATGAGCAGTTCTTC.

This clonotype showed up many times. This rearrangement joins TRBV20-1 to TRBJ2-1; 9 positions agree with TRBD2. This CDR3 region has 17 residues. CDR1 and CDR2 from the germline V gene are DFQATT and SNEGSKA (reference sequence). The trim removed 2 bases at V and 10 bases at J, leaving 18 bases unmatched. CDR3 amino acids: CSARPAFSGSPPPEQFF. In nucleotides, the CDR3 is TGCAGTGCTAGACCCGCATTTAGCGGGAGCCCCCCCCCCGAGCAGTTCTTC.

This clonotype was seen repeatedly, ten times or more. The chain carries TRBV27 and TRBJ1-1; 10 nucleotides align to TRBD1. Germline V gene lookup returns CDR1 MNHEY and CDR2 SMNVEV (reference sequence). The J segment lost 6 bases and the V segment lost 5 bases, leaving 9 bases of the junction unmatched. The CDR3 runs 15 residues. CDR3 protein: CASSGAGTGVAEAFF. In DNA form, the CDR3 reads TGTGCCAGCAGTGGAGCCGGGACAGGGGTGGCTGAAGCTTTCTTT.

The gene calls are TRBV19 and TRBJ2-5; D is tentatively TRBD1 or TRBD2 (5 bases each). CDR1 LNHDA and CDR2 SQIVND come from the germline V gene (reference sequence). V lost 6 bases and J 1 base, leaving 18 bases between the germline ends. The CDR3 length is 16 residues. The DNA of the CDR3 is TGTGCCAGTAGAGGGGTCCTCCGAGGGGTCCAAGAGACCCAGTACTTC. This encodes CASRGVLRGVQETQYF.

In this sample, this clonotype turned up a few times. The genes are TRBV9 and TRBJ1-2, with a tentative D call TRBD1 (5 bases). Germline lookup yields CDR1 SGDLS and CDR2 YYNGEE. V gave up 3 bases and J gave up 7 bases, with 13 bases separating them. The CDR3 covers 13 residues. The CDR3 loop reads CASSEGLGAGYTF. CDR3 DNA: TGTGCCAGCAGCGAGGGACTCGGGGCTGGCTACACCTTC.

This clonotype was seen ten or more times. The genes are TRBV5-1 and TRBJ2-7; a possible D gene is TRBD1 (5 bases). Germline CDR1 and CDR2: SGHRS and YFSETQ. This CDR3 comprises 13 residues. The V end lost 7 bases, the J end lost 7 bases, and 18 bases lay between the germline ends. CDR3 sequence reads: CASSIVGPGEQYF. The DNA for the CDR3 is TGCGCCAGCTCCATTGTGGGGCCTGGGGAGCAGTACTTC.

This clonotype was detected a few times. This rearrangement joins TRBV5-5 to TRBJ2-2, with D perhaps TRBD1 (6 bases). The CDR3 totals 14 residues. Trimming removed 3 bases at V and 4 bases at J, with 10 bases between. Germline V lookup: CDR1 SGHKS, CDR2 YYEKEE (reference sequence). CDR3 residues: CASSSGHSTGELFF. The CDR3 region has the DNA TGTGCCAGCAGCTCGGGACATAGCACCGGGGAGCTGTTTTTT.

This chain connects TRBV9 to TRBJ1-3, with D hard to call. The CDR3 runs to 15 residues. Germline V gene data show CDR1 as SGDLS and CDR2 as YYNGEE. The V gene lost 1 base and the J gene lost 2 bases, with 10 bases spanning the gap. The CDR3 DNA follows: TGTGCCAGCAGCGTATTGGGGTCGGCTGGAAACACCATATATTTT. As protein: CASSVLGSAGNTIYF. Combining the CDR3 with reference TRBV9 and TRBJ1-3 gives the whole variable domain DSGVTQTPKHLITATGQRVTLRCSPRSGDLSVYWYQQSLDQGLQFLIQYYNGEERAKGNILERFSAQQFPDLHSELNLSSLELGDSALYFCASSVLGSAGNTIYFGEGSWLTVV.

The rearrangement joins TRBV20-1 to TRBJ2-2; D remains unclear. Germline V gives CDR1 DFQATT, CDR2 SNEGSKA (reference sequence). V was clipped by 3 bases and J by 6 bases, with 5 bases between them. The CDR3 totals 11 residues. The CDR3 spells CSASRAGELFF. The CDR3, as DNA: TGCAGTGCTAGTCGGGCCGGGGAGCTGTTTTTT.

This clonotype appeared a few times. The J gene is TRBJ2-7, the V gene TRBV29-1; TRBD1 aligns across 10 bases. After removal of 3 bases from V and 5 bases from J, the junction contained 7 bases not matched to a gene. Germline V CDR1 and CDR2: SQVTM, ANQGSEA. The CDR3 consists of 14 residues. The CDR3 sequence is CSVELGTGVDEQYF. The DNA for the CDR3 is TGCAGCGTTGAGCTTGGGACAGGGGTCGACGAGCAGTACTTC.

The table lists this clonotype with many counts. V usage is TRBV12-3 or TRBV12-4 and J usage is TRBJ2-2, with 14 nucleotides matching TRBD2. V was pared by 5 bases and J by 7 bases, with 6 bases of the junction left unmatched. The CDR3 consists of 16 residues. CDR3 protein: CASSLTSGRAVGELFF. The CDR3 nucleotides read TGTGCCAGCAGTCTGACTAGCGGGAGGGCGGTCGGGGAGCTGTTTTTT.

V usage is TRBV11-3 and J usage is TRBJ2-1; 7 bases align to TRBD2. The J segment lost 4 bases and the V segment lost 5 bases, leaving 8 bases of the junction unmatched. Germline CDR1 reads SGHNT; CDR2 reads YENEEA. The CDR3 is 15 amino acids. In DNA, the CDR3 is TGTGCCAGCAGCCAAGACGTAGCGGGTTACAATGAGCAGTTCTTC. Translation: CASSQDVAGYNEQFF.

This clonotype was found many times. The V gene is TRBV11-2, the J gene TRBJ2-7; possible D gene TRBD2, 6 bases. The V end was cut by 5 bases, the J end by 3 bases, with 26 bases between. CDR3 length: 18 residues. Germline CDR1 reads SGHAT; CDR2 reads FQNNGV. The CDR3 loop is CASSAGWAGRNPYYEQYF. For the CDR3, the DNA is TGTGCCAGCAGCGCTGGGTGGGCCGGGAGAAACCCATACTACGAGCAGTACTTC.

This clonotype was detected many times. This chain joins TRBV2 and TRBJ2-3, with D unclear. Germline CDR1 is SNHLY and CDR2 is FYNNEI. V was clipped by 7 bases and J by 2 bases, with 10 bases between them. The CDR3 loop spans 13 amino acids. CDR3 region: CASKLVVTDTQYF. The CDR3 coding sequence is TGTGCCAGCAAACTTGTAGTCACAGATACGCAGTATTTT.

This clonotype was found many times. The chain combines TRBV2 with TRBJ1-2, with 9 nucleotides matching TRBD1. The CDR3 is 15 residues long. Looked up from germline, CDR1 is SNHLY and CDR2 is FYNNEI. The V gene end was trimmed by 1 base and the J gene end by 7 bases; junction bases not matched to a gene: 7. The CDR3 DNA reads as TGTGCCAGCAGTGAAGGCGAACAGGGGGCGCTTGGCTACACCTTC. This translates into CASSEGEQGALGYTF.

This clonotype was detected ten times or more. The rearrangement joins TRBV9 to TRBJ2-3; D ambiguous. Germline lookup yields CDR1 SGDLS and CDR2 YYNGEE. The CDR3 contains 15 residues. V lost 0 bases and J lost 2, with 10 bases in between. Here the CDR3 reads CASSVDGTNTDTQYF. The CDR3 nucleotides read TGTGCCAGCAGCGTAGACGGAACTAACACAGATACGCAGTATTTT.

As concerns this clonotype: One end of the junction does not line up with germline, which may come from a read error. The chain recombines TRBV5-1 with TRBJ2-7; D uncertain. The length of the CDR3 is 13 residues. The V gene's germline CDR1 is SGHRS and CDR2 YFSETQ. As DNA, the CDR3 is TGCGCCAGCAGCTTGGGCTCGGCCTACGAGCGGTACTTC. It codes for CASSLGSAYERYF.